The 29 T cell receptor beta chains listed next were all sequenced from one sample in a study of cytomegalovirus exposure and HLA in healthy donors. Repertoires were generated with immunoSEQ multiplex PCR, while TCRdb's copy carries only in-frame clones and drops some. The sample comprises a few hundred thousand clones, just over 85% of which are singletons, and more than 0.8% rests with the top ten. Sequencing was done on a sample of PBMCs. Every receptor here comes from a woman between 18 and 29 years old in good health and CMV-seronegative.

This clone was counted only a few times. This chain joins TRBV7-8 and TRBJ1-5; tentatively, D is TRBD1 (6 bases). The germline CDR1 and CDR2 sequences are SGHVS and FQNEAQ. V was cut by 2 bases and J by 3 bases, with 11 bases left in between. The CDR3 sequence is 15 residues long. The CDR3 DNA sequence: TGTGCCAGCAGCTTATACCGGGACAACAATCAGCCCCAGCATTTT. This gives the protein CASSLYRDNNQPQHF.

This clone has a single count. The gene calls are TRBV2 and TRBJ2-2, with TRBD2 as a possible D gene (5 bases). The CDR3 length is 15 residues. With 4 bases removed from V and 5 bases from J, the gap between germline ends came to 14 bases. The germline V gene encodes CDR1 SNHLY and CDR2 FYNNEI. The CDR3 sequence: CASSGSPPGTGELFF. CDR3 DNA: TGTGCCAGCAGTGGGTCCCCTCCGGGGACCGGGGAGCTGTTTTTT. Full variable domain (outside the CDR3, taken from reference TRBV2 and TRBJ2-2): EPEVTQTPSHQVTQMGQEVILRCVPISNHLYFYWYRQILGQKVEFLVSFYNNEISEKSEIFDDQFSVERPDGSNFTLKIRSTKLEDSAMYFCASSGSPPGTGELFFGEGSRLTVL.

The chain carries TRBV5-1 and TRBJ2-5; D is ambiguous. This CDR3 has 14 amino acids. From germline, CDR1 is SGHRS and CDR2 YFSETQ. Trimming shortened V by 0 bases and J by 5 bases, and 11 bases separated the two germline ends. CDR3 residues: CASSLAASGETQYF. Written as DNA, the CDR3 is TGCGCCAGCAGCTTGGCCGCTAGTGGGGAGACCCAGTACTTC. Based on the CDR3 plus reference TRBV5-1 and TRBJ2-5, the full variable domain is KAGVTQTPRYLIKTRGQQVTLSCSPISGHRSVSWYQQTPGQGLQFLFEYFSETQRNKGNFPGRFSGRQFSNSRSEMNVSTLELGDSALYLCASSLAASGETQYFGPGTRLLVL.

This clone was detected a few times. Written as DNA, the CDR3 is TGTGCCAGCAGGAGGGCGGGAGTATTCACCGGGGAGCTGTTTTTT. Amino acids: CASRRAGVFTGELFF. This chain joins TRBV7-9 and TRBJ2-2, with 7 bases lining up with TRBD2. V was clipped by 6 bases and J by 4 bases; unmatched bases: 8. CDR1 is SEHNR and CDR2 is FQNEAQ in the germline V gene (reference sequence). CDR3 size: 15 residues.

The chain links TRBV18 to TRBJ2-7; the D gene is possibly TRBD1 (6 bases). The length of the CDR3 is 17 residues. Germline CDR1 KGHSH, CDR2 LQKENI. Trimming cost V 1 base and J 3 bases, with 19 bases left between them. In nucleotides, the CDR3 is TGTGCCAGCTCACCACAACGGACAGCCCAAACCTTCTACGAGCAGTACTTC. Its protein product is CASSPQRTAQTFYEQYF.

The CDR3 nucleotides are TGCGCCAGCAGCTTGGCTGGAGGGGCGATGTCCTACAATGAGCAGTTCTTC. Amino acid sequence: CASSLAGGAMSYNEQFF. The chain recombines TRBV5-1 with TRBJ2-1; TRBD2 might be the D (6 bases). This CDR3 spans 17 amino acids. The germline gives CDR1 SGHRS, CDR2 YFSETQ. V was clipped by 0 bases and J by 1 base, with 14 bases between them.

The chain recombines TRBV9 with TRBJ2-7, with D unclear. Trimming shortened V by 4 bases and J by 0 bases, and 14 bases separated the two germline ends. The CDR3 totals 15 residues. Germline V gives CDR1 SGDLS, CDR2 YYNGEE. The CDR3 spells CASSPGLDSSYEQYF. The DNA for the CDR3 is TGTGCCAGCAGCCCCGGTTTAGATAGCTCCTACGAGCAGTACTTC.

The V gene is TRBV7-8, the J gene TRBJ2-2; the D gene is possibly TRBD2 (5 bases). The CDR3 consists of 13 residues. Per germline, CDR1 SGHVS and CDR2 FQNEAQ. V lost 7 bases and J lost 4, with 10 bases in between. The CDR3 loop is CASTLASTGELFF. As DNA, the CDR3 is TGTGCCAGCACCCTAGCTAGCACCGGGGAGCTGTTTTTT. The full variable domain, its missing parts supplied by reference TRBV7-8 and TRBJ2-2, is GAGVSQSPRYKVAKRGQDVALRCDPISGHVSLFWYQQALGQGPEFLTYFQNEAQLDKSGLPSDRFFAERPEGSVSTLKIQRTQQEDSAVYLCASTLASTGELFFGEGSRLTVL.

CDR3 in DNA: TGTGCCAGCAGCTTAACAGGACAGGGGTCAGATACGCAGTATTTT. Its protein is CASSLTGQGSDTQYF. This rearrangement joins TRBV7-8 to TRBJ2-3; 9 bases align to TRBD1. J lost 4 bases, V lost 2 bases, and 4 bases had no gene match. The germline gives CDR1 SGHVS, CDR2 FQNEAQ. There are 15 residues in the CDR3.

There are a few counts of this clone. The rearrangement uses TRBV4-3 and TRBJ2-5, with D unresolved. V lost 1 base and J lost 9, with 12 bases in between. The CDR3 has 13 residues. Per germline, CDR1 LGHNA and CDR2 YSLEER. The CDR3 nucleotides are TGCGCCAGCAGCCAAGGTATTGATGCGGCCCAGTACTTC. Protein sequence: CASSQGIDAAQYF.

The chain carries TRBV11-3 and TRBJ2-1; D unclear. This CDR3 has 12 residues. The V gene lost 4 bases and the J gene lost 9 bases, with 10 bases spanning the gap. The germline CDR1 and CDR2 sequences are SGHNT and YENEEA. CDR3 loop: CASSSPLSEQFF. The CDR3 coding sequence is TGTGCCAGCAGCTCCCCCCTATCTGAGCAGTTCTTC.

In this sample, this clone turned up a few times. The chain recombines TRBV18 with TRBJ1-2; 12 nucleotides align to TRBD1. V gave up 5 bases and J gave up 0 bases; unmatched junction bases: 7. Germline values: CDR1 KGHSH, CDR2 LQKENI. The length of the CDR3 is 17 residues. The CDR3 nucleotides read TGTGCCAGCTCAAGAGGGACAGGGGGCACAGCTAACTATGGCTACACCTTC. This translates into CASSRGTGGTANYGYTF.

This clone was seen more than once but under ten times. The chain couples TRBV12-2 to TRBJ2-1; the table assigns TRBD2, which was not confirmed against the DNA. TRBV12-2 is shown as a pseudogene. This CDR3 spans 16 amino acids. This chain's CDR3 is CASRLATAGRYNEQFF. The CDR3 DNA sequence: TGTGCAAGTCGCTTAGCTACAGCGGGACGATACAATGAGCAGTTCTTC.

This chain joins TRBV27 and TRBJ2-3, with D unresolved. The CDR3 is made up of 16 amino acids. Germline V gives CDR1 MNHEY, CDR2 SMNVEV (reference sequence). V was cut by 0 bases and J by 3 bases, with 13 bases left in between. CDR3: CASSLSTWARTDTQYF. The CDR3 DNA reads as TGTGCCAGCAGTTTATCCACATGGGCCAGAACAGATACGCAGTATTTT.

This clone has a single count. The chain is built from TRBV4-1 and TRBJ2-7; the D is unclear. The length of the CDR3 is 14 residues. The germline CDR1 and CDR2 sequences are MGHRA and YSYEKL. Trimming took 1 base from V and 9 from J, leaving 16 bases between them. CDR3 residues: CASSQVPNGASQYF. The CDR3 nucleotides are TGCGCCAGCAGCCAAGTCCCAAACGGAGCCTCGCAGTACTTC.

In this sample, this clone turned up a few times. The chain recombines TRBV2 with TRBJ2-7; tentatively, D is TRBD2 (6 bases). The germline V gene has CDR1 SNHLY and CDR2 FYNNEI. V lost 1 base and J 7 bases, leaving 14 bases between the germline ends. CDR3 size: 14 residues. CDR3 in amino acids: CASSEVTGVREQYF. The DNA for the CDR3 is TGTGCCAGCAGTGAAGTCACGGGAGTTAGGGAGCAGTACTTC.

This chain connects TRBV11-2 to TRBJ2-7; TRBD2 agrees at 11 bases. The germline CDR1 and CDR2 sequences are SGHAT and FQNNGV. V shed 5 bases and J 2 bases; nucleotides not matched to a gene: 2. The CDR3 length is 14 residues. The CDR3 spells CASSETSGTYEQYF. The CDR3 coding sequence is TGTGCCAGCAGCGAGACTAGCGGGACCTACGAGCAGTACTTC.

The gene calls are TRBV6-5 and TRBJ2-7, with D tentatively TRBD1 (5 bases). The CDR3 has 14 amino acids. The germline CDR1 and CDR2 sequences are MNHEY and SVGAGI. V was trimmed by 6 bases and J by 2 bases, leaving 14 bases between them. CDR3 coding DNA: TGTGCCAGCAGGTCCTCCACAGGAACCTACGAGCAGTACTTC. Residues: CASRSSTGTYEQYF.

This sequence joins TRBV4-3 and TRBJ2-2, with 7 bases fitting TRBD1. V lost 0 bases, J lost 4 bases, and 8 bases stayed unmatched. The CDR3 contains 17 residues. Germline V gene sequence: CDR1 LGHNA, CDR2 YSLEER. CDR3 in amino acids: CASSQDAAGGGTGELFF. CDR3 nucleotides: TGCGCCAGCAGCCAAGATGCGGCAGGGGGTGGCACCGGGGAGCTGTTTTTT.

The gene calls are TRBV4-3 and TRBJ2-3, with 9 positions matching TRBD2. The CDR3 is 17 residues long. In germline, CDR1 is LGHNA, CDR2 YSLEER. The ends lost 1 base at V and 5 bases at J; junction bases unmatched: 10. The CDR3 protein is CASSQGGGRGAGDTQYF. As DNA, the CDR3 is TGCGCCAGCAGCCAAGGGGGCGGGAGGGGCGCGGGAGATACGCAGTATTTT.

For the CDR3, the DNA is TGCAGTGGTACAGGCGAAGCGTACAATGAGCAGTTCTTC. It translates to CSGTGEAYNEQFF. The V gene is TRBV29-1, the J gene TRBJ2-1; possible D gene TRBD1, 5 bases. CDR1 SQVTM and CDR2 ANQGSEA come from the germline V gene. The CDR3 totals 13 residues.

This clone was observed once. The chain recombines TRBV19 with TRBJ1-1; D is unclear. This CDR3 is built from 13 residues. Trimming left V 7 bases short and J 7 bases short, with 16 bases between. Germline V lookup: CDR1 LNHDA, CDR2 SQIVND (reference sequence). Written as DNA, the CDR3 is TGTGCCAGTACCCCCCGTTTGGGCGATGAAGCTTTCTTT. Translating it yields CASTPRLGDEAFF.

The CDR3 DNA reads as TGTGCCAGCAGCTCGATACAGGGAGGGGGCTCCTACGAGCAGTACTTC. Translation: CASSSIQGGGSYEQYF. The chain combines TRBV11-2 with TRBJ2-7, with D perhaps matching TRBD2 (7 bases). The CDR3 covers 16 residues. Trimming removed 4 bases at V and 0 bases at J, with 16 bases between. CDR1 is SGHAT, CDR2 FQNNGV, per germline.

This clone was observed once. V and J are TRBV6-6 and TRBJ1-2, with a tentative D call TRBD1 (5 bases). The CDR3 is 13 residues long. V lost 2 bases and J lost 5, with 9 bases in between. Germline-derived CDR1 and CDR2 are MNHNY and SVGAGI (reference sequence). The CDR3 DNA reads TGTGCCAGCAGTTACGGGGCAGGGTATGGCTACACCTTC. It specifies CASSYGAGYGYTF.

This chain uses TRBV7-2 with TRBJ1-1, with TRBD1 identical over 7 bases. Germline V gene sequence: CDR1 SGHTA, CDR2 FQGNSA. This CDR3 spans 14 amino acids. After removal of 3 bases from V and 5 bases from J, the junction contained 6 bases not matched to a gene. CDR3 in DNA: TGTGCCAGCAGCTTTCGACAGGGATCTACTGAAGCTTTCTTT. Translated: CASSFRQGSTEAFF.

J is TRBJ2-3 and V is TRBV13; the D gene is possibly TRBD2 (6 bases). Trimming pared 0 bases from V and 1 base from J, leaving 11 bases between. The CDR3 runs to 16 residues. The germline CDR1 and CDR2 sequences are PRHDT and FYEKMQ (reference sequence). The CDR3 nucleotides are TGTGCCAGCAGCTTAGGCGGGGGACTTCGCACAGATACGCAGTATTTT. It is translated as CASSLGGGLRTDTQYF.

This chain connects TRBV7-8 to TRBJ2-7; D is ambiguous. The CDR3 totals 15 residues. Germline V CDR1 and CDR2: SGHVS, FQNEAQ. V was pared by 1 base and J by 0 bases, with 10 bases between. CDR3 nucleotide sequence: TGTGCCAGCAGCTTAGGTGACATCAGCTCCTACGAGCAGTACTTC. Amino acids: CASSLGDISSYEQYF. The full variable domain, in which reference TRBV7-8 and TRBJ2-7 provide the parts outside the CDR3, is GAGVSQSPRYKVAKRGQDVALRCDPISGHVSLFWYQQALGQGPEFLTYFQNEAQLDKSGLPSDRFFAERPEGSVSTLKIQRTQQEDSAVYLCASSLGDISSYEQYFGPGTRLTVT.

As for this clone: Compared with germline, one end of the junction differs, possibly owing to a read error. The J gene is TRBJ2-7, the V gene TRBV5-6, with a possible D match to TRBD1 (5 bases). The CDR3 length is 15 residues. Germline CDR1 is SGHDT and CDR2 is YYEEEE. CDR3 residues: CASSFRGSNSNEQYF. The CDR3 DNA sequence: TGTGCCAGCAGCTTTAGGGGCTCAAACTCCAACGAGCAGTACTTC.

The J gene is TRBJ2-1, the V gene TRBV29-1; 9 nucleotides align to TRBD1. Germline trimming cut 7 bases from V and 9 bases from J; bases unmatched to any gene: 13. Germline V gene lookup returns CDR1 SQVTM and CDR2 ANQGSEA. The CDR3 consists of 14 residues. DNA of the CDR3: TGCAGCGCCCAACAGGGGGCGACTTGGGCTGAGCAGTTCTTC. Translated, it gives CSAQQGATWAEQFF.